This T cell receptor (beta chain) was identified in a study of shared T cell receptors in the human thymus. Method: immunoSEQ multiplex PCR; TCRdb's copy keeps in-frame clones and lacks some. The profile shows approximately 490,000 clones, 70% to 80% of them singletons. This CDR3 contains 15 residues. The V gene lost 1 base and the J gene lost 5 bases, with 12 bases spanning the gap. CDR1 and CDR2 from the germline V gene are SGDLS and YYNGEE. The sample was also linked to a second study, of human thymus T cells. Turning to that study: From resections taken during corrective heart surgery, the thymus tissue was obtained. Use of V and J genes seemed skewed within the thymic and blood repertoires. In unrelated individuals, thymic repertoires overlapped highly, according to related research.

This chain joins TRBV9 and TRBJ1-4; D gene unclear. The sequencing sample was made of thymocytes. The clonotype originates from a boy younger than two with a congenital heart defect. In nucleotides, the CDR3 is TGTGCCAGCAGCGTAAAGCCCGGGGAGAATGAAAAACTGTTTTTT. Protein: CASSVKPGENEKLFF.